Given below is one TCR beta chain in context. The antigen remains unidentified. 60 Vbeta and 13 Jbeta primers were used in PCR. This table comes from immunoSEQ multiplex PCR, and its TCRdb copy is limited to in-frame clones, with some not included. The table has 130,000 or so clones, roughly 81% seen once. The data belong to a study of cytomegalovirus exposure and HLA in healthy donors. Overall study findings and caveats: Several V segments, TRBV6-2 and TRBV6-3 among them, could not be told apart and were dropped. The authors later found most CMV-associated TCR beta chains appeared HLA-restricted. Reportedly, HLA-A and HLA-B alleles of most subjects were accurately predicted from TCR beta. As confirmed in vitro, a few CMV-associated chains were specific for CMV antigens.

The CDR3 spans 13 residues. The germline CDR1 and CDR2 sequences are MNHNS and SASEGT. Trimming cost V 11 bases and J 10 bases; bases outside gene matches: 13. Sequenced sample: PBMCs. This TCR was sampled from a female donor in good health and CMV-seronegative. The chain uses TRBV6-1 and TRBJ1-4; 7 bases are shared with TRBD1. This CDR3 reads CAAGGRPIAKLFF. Written as DNA, the CDR3 is TGTGCCGCAGGGGGGAGACCAATAGCAAAACTGTTTTTT.